This T cell receptor (beta chain) was sequenced in a study of blood T cell repertoires in COVID-19. Germline-derived CDR1 and CDR2 are LGHNT and FRNRAP. This CDR3 is built from 11 residues. V dropped 9 bases and J dropped 6 bases, with 12 bases sitting between them. In the study's own analysis: Using reference gene primer amplification, nucleated cell counts were estimated. Assay used: immunoSEQ multiplex PCR; TCRdb lists only in-frame clones, some missing. V, J and clone size are those of that table, while D and trimming were read from the DNA. This sample has approximately 89,000 clones, with more than 65% found just once.

The sequence came from a man between 65 and 85 years old with COVID-19, enrolled during active disease. Sequencing was done on a sample of peripheral blood. The genes are TRBV12-5 and TRBJ2-7; D is perhaps TRBD1 (5 bases). The CDR3 sequence is CARSLQGEQYF. CDR3 DNA: TGTGCTAGGTCCCTCCAGGGCGAGCAGTACTTC.